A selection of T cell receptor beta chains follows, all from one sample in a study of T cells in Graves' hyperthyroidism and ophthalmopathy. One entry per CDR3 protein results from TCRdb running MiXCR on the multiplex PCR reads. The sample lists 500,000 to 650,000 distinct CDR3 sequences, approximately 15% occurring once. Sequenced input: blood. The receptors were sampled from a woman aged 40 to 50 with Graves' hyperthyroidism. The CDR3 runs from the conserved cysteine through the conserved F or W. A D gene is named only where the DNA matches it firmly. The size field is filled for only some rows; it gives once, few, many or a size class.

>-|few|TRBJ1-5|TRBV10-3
CAISESGQSGQPQHF
TGTGCCATCAGTGAGTCTGGGCAGAGCGGTCAGCCCCAGCATTTT
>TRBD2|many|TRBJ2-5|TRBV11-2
CASSRNMGGYRQETQYF
TGTGCCAGCAGCCGGAATATGGGAGGGTATCGGCAAGAGACCCAGTACTTC
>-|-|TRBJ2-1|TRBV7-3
CASSPEISSYNEQFF
TGTGCCAGCAGCCCCGAGATTAGCTCCTACAATGAGCAGTTCTTC
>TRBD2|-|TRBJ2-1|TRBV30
CAWRVLSGRGISNNEQFF
TGTGCCTGGAGGGTACTTAGCGGGAGGGGGATTTCGAACAATGAGCAGTTCTTC
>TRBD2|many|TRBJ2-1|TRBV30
CAWSALLSSGRINEQFF
TGTGCCTGGAGTGCCCTCCTTTCTAGCGGGAGGATCAATGAGCAGTTCTTC
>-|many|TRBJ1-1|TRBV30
CAWSVGGDTEAFF
TGTGCCTGGAGTGTCGGGGGTGACACTGAAGCTTTCTTT
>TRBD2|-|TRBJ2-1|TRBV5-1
CASSRSDAGTSGTNEQFF
TGCGCCAGCAGCCGATCCGATGCCGGGACTAGCGGGACTAATGAGCAGTTCTTC
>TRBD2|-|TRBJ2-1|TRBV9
CASSGGLAGGSTYNEQFF
TGTGCCAGCAGCGGGGGACTAGCGGGAGGCAGTACCTACAATGAGCAGTTCTTC
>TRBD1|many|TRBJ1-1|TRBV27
CASSLWGQENTEAFF
TGTGCCAGCAGTTTATGGGGACAGGAGAACACTGAAGCTTTCTTT
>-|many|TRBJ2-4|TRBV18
CASSLDRIAKNIQYF
TGTGCCAGCTCACTTGACAGGATAGCCAAAAACATTCAGTACTTC
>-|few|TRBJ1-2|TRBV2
CASRMDSGGYGYTF
TGTGCCAGCAGGATGGACAGCGGCGGCTATGGCTACACCTTC
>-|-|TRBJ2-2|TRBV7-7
CASSLLGTEELFF
TGTGCTAGCAGCTTACTGGGGACGGAGGAGCTGTTTTTT
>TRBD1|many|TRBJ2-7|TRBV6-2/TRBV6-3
CASSLTGGQGTYEQYF
TGTGCCAGCAGTCTCACCGGGGGACAGGGTACGTACGAGCAGTACTTC
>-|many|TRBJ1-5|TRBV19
CASSPRWGTRDSGGQPQHF
TGTGCCAGTAGCCCCCGTTGGGGGACGAGGGATTCGGGGGGTCAGCCCCAGCATTTT
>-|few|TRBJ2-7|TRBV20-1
CSARVPGGSYEQYF
TGCAGTGCTAGAGTACCCGGGGGATCCTACGAGCAGTACTTC
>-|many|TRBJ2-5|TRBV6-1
CASSVRTKETQYF
TGTGCCAGCAGTGTTCGGACAAAAGAGACCCAGTACTTC
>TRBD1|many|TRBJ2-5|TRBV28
CASRPKTGRKETQYF
TGTGCCAGCAGACCGAAGACAGGGAGAAAAGAGACCCAGTACTTC
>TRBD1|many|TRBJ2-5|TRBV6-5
CASSYRRGGFSVGTKQETQYF
TGTGCCAGCAGTTACCGAAGAGGGGGCTTTTCCGTGGGTACTAAGCAAGAGACCCAGTACTTC
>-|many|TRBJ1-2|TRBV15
CATSSPGANYGYTF
TGTGCCACCAGCAGCCCGGGGGCTAACTATGGCTACACCTTC
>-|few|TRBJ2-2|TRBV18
CANSPTAAPVGELFF
TGTGCCAACTCACCAACGGCTGCGCCGGTCGGGGAGCTGTTTTTT
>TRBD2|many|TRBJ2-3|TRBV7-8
CASSSRTSGPPDTQYF
TGTGCCAGCAGCTCCAGGACTAGCGGGCCGCCGGATACGCAGTATTTT
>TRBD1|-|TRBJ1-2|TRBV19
CATSQTWTGQGYTF
TGTGCCACCAGTCAAACTTGGACAGGGCAAGGCTACACCTTC
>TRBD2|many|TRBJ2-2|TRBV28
CASRLGLAETGELFF
TGTGCCAGCAGACTGGGACTAGCGGAAACCGGGGAGCTGTTTTTT
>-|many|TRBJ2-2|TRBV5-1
CASSPERGELFF
TGCGCCAGCAGCCCCGAACGGGGGGAGCTGTTTTTT
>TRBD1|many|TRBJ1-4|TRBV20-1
CSARDLTGANEKLFF
TGCAGTGCTAGAGATTTGACAGGGGCAAATGAAAAACTGTTTTTT
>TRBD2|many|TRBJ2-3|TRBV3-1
CASSQLTSASTDTQYF
TGTGCCAGCAGCCAGCTGACTAGCGCTAGCACAGATACGCAGTATTTT
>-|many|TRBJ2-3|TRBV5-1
CASSLDRVENADTQYF
TGCGCCAGCAGCTTGGATCGGGTGGAGAATGCAGATACGCAGTATTTT
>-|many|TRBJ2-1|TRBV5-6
CASSLVGRHKDNEQFF
TGTGCCAGCAGCTTGGTGGGGCGCCACAAGGACAATGAGCAGTTCTTC
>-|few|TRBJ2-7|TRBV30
CACGYNPYEQYF
TGTGCCTGCGGATACAATCCCTACGAGCAGTACTTC
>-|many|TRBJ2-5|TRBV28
CASIAYSHETQYF
TGTGCCAGCATTGCTTACAGCCATGAGACCCAGTACTTC
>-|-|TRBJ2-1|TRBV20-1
CSAISSSPPNEQFF
TGCAGTGCTATTAGCAGCTCCCCCCCCAATGAGCAGTTCTTC
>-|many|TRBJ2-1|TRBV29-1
CSVENAYNEQFF
TGCAGCGTTGAAAACGCCTACAATGAGCAGTTCTTC
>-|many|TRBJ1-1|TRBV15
CATSRGGGGGRNTEAFF
TGTGCCACCAGCAGAGGGGGCGGGGGGGGGCGGAACACTGAAGCTTTCTTT
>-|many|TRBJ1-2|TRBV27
CASSLIGGYGYTF
TGTGCCAGCAGTTTAATTGGGGGCTATGGCTACACCTTC
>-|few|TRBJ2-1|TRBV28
CASVGGGAYNEQFF
TGTGCCAGCGTGGGAGGGGGGGCCTACAATGAGCAGTTCTTC
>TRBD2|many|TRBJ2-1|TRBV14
CASSQTPGLPSNEQFF
TGTGCCAGCAGCCAAACACCGGGACTACCTTCGAATGAGCAGTTCTTC
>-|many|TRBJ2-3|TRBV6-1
CASSDVGYTQYF
TGTGCCAGCAGTGACGTTGGGTATACGCAGTATTTT
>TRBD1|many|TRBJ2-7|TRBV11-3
CASSYQLGTGTGPYEQYF
TGTGCCAGCAGCTATCAGTTGGGCACCGGGACAGGCCCCTACGAGCAGTACTTC
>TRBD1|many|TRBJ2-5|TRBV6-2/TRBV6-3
CASSSGQGKTQYF
TGTGCCAGCAGTTCTGGACAGGGGAAGACCCAGTACTTC
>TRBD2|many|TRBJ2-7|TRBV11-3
CASSLPSGRGQGYEQYF
TGTGCCAGCAGCTTACCTAGCGGGAGAGGTCAAGGGTACGAGCAGTACTTC
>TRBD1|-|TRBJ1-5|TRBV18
CASQSGDRGYIGNQPQHF
TGTGCCAGCCAAAGTGGGGACAGGGGATATATAGGCAATCAGCCCCAGCATTTT
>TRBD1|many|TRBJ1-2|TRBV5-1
CASSLTTGTAPNYGYTF
TGCGCCAGCAGCTTGACCACCGGGACAGCCCCTAACTATGGCTACACCTTC
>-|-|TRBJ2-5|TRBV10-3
CAISSPTDQETQYF
TGTGCCATCAGCAGCCCAACAGACCAAGAGACCCAGTACTTC
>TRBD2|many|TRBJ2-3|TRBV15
CASRTSGRSDTQYF
TGTGCCAGCCGGACTAGCGGGAGGTCAGATACGCAGTATTTT
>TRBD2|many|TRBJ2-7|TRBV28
CASSPTSGSGTYEQYF
TGTGCCAGCAGTCCGACTAGCGGGAGCGGTACCTACGAGCAGTACTTC
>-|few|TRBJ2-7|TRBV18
CASSPIEGESSYEQYF
TGTGCCAGCTCACCAATCGAGGGGGAAAGCTCCTACGAGCAGTACTTC
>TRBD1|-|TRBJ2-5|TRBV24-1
CATSDLGSDRVGTQYF
TGTGCCACCAGTGATTTGGGTTCGGACAGGGTAGGGACCCAGTACTTC
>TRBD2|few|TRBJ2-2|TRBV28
CASRLAEIGELFF
TGTGCCAGCAGGCTAGCGGAAATCGGGGAGCTGTTTTTT
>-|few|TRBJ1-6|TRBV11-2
CASSQVKDSPLRF
TGTGCCAGCAGCCAAGTCAAGGATTCACCCCTCCGCTTT
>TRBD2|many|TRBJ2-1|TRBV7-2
CASSITAGASGRTEQFF
TGTGCCAGCAGCATCACCGCGGGGGCTAGCGGGAGAACTGAGCAGTTCTTC
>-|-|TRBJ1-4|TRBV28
CASSFSGDEKLFF
TGTGCCAGCAGTTTTTCAGGGGATGAAAAACTGTTTTTT
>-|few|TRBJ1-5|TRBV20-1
CSARRAGNNQPQHF
TGCAGTGCCCGTAGGGCAGGGAACAATCAGCCCCAGCATTTT
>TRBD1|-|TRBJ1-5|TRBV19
CASSRNRGTNQPQHF
TGTGCCAGTAGTAGAAACAGGGGAACCAATCAGCCCCAGCATTTT
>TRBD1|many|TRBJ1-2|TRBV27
CATAGQNYGYTF
TGTGCCACCGCGGGACAGAACTATGGCTACACCTTC
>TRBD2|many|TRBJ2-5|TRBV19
CASSISSTSGNYQETQYF
TGTGCCAGTAGTATAAGTTCGACTAGCGGGAACTATCAAGAGACCCAGTACTTC